Described below is a single TCR beta chain sequence and its context. Its cognate antigen is unknown. This CDR3 has 14 residues. Germline CDR1 reads SGHRS; CDR2 reads YFSETQ. The V segment lost 5 bases and the J segment 0 bases; nucleotides outside the gene matches: 4. The primer mix had 60 Vbeta and 13 Jbeta primers. Using immunoSEQ multiplex PCR, the repertoire was profiled, and TCRdb retains in-frame clones only, with some absent. The table has 150,000 to 200,000 clones, about 85% seen once; the top ten hold approximately 6.8%. This sample was included in a study of cytomegalovirus exposure and HLA in healthy donors. Study results and limitations: CMV serostatus stood as the only immune exposure information on hand.

The rearrangement uses TRBV5-1 and TRBJ2-7, with TRBD2 matching 8 bases. The TCR sequence derives from a male donor in good health and CMV-seropositive. What was sequenced was PBMCs. The CDR3 DNA reads TGCGCCAGCAGTCTAGCGGGTTTCTCCTACGAGCAGTACTTC. This codes for CASSLAGFSYEQYF.